One T cell receptor beta chain is described in this entry. In the original processing: For nucleated cells, counts were estimated from reference gene primer amplification. Clones were sequenced by immunoSEQ multiplex PCR, and TCRdb holds only the in-frame ones, with some missing. V and J calls and clone size are given by that table; D and trimming were obtained from the DNA. The sample contains around 120,000 clones, around three quarters of which appear only once. The data derive from a study of blood T cell repertoires in COVID-19. As for the study in general: Specimens from acute and convalescent COVID-19 originated in the United States, Italy and Spain. PBMCs, B-cell-depleted T cells, or T cells provided the cDNA or gDNA that made up the material.

The CDR3 contains 16 residues. The junction had 10 bases not matched to a gene; V was cut back by 4 bases and J by 6 bases. Germline V gene data show CDR1 as MNHEY and CDR2 as SVGEGT. Sequencing was performed on peripheral blood. This clonotype was sampled from a woman older than 75 with acute or convalescent COVID-19. The chain carries TRBV6-2 or TRBV6-3 and TRBJ2-7, with 12 bases lining up with TRBD1. CDR3 sequence (DNA): TGTGCCAGCAGTTCCCGCCCCGGGACAGGGGGCACCGAGCAGTACTTC. It encodes CASSSRPGTGGTEQYF.